This paragraph covers one T cell receptor beta chain sequence. The CDR3 sequence is 15 residues long. V shed 3 bases and J 7 bases; nucleotides not matched to a gene: 7. The sample originates from a study of blood T cell repertoires in COVID-19. Study background: T cells, B-cell-depleted T cells, or PBMCs supplied cDNA or gDNA.

In the authors' methods: Amplification with reference gene primers provided the estimates of nucleated cell counts. The data were produced by immunoSEQ multiplex PCR, yet TCRdb's version contains in-frame clones alone and is incomplete. V and J calls and clone size are copied from that table; D and trimming were computed from the DNA. The sample carries over 40,000 clones, about 89% recorded once. The sample taken for sequencing was peripheral blood. V usage is TRBV23-1 and J usage is TRBJ2-7, with 12 positions matching TRBD1. TRBV23-1 is an ORF, and what it does is uncertain. The sequence was collected from a human donor in a cohort sampled during active COVID-19. The CDR3, as DNA: TGCGCCAGCAGTCACCTGGGACAGGGGGCAAAGGAGCAGTACTTC. Translation gives CASSHLGQGAKEQYF.